A single sample is the source of the 26 T cell receptor beta chains below, sequenced in a study of T-cell reconstitution after alpha-beta-depleted transplantation in children. Library preparation (for TCRbeta) was performed with unique molecular identifiers. Each CDR3 protein gets one entry after TCRdb re-called the PCR reads with MiXCR. The data show 300,000 to 400,000 distinct CDR3 sequences, roughly 13% seen once. The sample consisted of PBMCs, taken from the stem cell graft. These receptors all come from a human donor who donated a stem cell graft to a child with Fanconi anemia.

This clonotype was seen at least ten times. This chain uses TRBV7-9 with TRBJ1-6; D remains ambiguous. The CDR3 extends over 14 amino acids. CDR1 and CDR2 from the germline V gene are SEHNR and FQNEAQ (reference sequence). Deletions cut 7 bases from V and 6 bases from J, with 13 bases between. In DNA, the CDR3 is TGTGCCAGCAACCCGCCCCTTCCTAATTCACCCCTCCACTTT. This encodes CASNPPLPNSPLHF.

In this sample, this clonotype turned up once. The CDR3 bases are TGTGCCTGGAGTGTCACCAGGGGGGAAACTGAAGCTTTCTTT. Residues: CAWSVTRGETEAFF. J is TRBJ1-1 and V is TRBV30; 7 bases fit TRBD1. Germline trimming cut 0 bases from V and 5 bases from J; bases unmatched to any gene: 6. The germline gives CDR1 GTSNPN, CDR2 SVGIG (reference sequence). The CDR3 is 14 residues long.

The J gene is TRBJ2-7, the V gene TRBV18; no firm D call. Trimming stripped 3 bases from V and 5 bases from J, with 8 bases between. Germline loops: CDR1 KGHSH, CDR2 LQKENI. This CDR3 region has 12 residues. The CDR3 region has the DNA TGTGCCAGCTCACCCAGCAGCGACGAGCAGTACGTC. This codes for CASSPSSDEQYV.

This clonotype was counted only a few times. This chain uses TRBV7-6 with TRBJ1-1; D call uncertain. Trimming shortened V by 2 bases and J by 8 bases, and 18 bases separated the two germline ends. The CDR3 is made up of 15 amino acids. The germline CDR1 and CDR2 sequences are SGHVS and FNYEAQ. The CDR3 bases are TGTGCCAGCAGCTTATTCTCGGGTGAGGGCAGGGAAGCTTTCTTT. Its translation: CASSLFSGEGREAFF.

A few counts support this clonotype. J is TRBJ1-1 and V is TRBV19; D gene unclear. Germline V CDR1 and CDR2: LNHDA, SQIVND (reference sequence). The V gene lost 3 bases and the J gene lost 1 base, with 6 bases spanning the gap. This CDR3 comprises 13 residues. CDR3 bases: TGTGCCAGTAGTATCGGGGAGAACACTGAAGCTTTCTTT. It encodes CASSIGENTEAFF.

This clonotype was observed a handful of times. The V and J genes are TRBV7-9 and TRBJ1-1; D is uncertain. Germline loops: CDR1 SEHNR, CDR2 FQNEAQ (reference sequence). The CDR3 length is 13 residues. Between the trimmed V and J ends, which lost 1 base and 4 bases, there was a span of 7 bases. CDR3: CASSLESGTEAFF. The CDR3 coding sequence is TGTGCCAGCAGCTTAGAGTCCGGCACTGAAGCTTTCTTT. Variable domain in full (rest from reference TRBV7-9 and TRBJ1-1): DTGVSQNPRHKITKRGQNVTFRCDPISEHNRLYWYRQTLGQGPEFLTYFQNEAQLEKSRLLSDRFSAERPKGSFSTLEIQRTEQGDSAMYLCASSLESGTEAFFGQGTRLTVV.

This clonotype rates as medium-sized. The rearrangement links TRBV12-3 or TRBV12-4 to TRBJ2-2; 7 bases fit TRBD2. V trimming: 11 bases; J trimming: 5 bases; junction bases outside the gene matches: 8. The CDR3 is made up of 13 amino acids. The CDR3 bases are TGTGCCGGATCAAAGGGACTAACCGGGGAGCTGTTTTTT. This encodes CAGSKGLTGELFF.

This clonotype was seen ten or more times. J is TRBJ2-5 and V is TRBV7-2, with TRBD2 matching over 7 bases. The CDR3 runs to 15 residues. V was pared by 1 base and J by 5 bases, with 7 bases of the junction left unmatched. From germline, CDR1 is SGHTA and CDR2 FQGNSA. This CDR3 reads CASSLGGGPWETQYF. CDR3 nucleotide sequence: TGTGCCAGCAGCTTAGGGGGGGGACCGTGGGAGACCCAGTACTTC. Full variable domain (rest looked up from reference TRBV7-2 and TRBJ2-5): GAGVSQSPSNKVTEKGKDVELRCDPISGHTALYWYRQSLGQGLEFLIYFQGNSAPDKSGLPSDRFSAERTGGSVSTLTIQRTQQEDSAVYLCASSLGGGPWETQYFGPGTRLLVL.

The chain couples TRBV24-1 to TRBJ2-1; 12 bases fit TRBD2. Germline lookup yields CDR1 KGHDR and CDR2 SFDVKD. CDR3 length: 17 amino acids. V lost 3 bases, J lost 1 base, and 3 bases stayed unmatched. The CDR3 reads CATSDRTSGGSYNEQFF. The CDR3 bases are TGTGCCACCAGTGATCGCACTAGCGGGGGGTCCTACAATGAGCAGTTCTTC.

The chain employs TRBV7-9 and TRBJ1-3; perhaps TRBD1 as D (6 bases). The length of the CDR3 is 15 residues. V lost 5 bases and J lost 2, with 13 bases in between. Germline loops: CDR1 SEHNR, CDR2 FQNEAQ (reference sequence). The CDR3 bases are TGTGCCAGCAGCCTATTTCCAGGGGCTGGAAACACCATATATTTT. Translation: CASSLFPGAGNTIYF.

This clonotype occurred a few times. The chain has TRBV5-5 and TRBJ1-5; D is ambiguous. The CDR3 has 14 residues. CDR1 is SGHKS, CDR2 YYEKEE, per germline (reference sequence). V gave up 0 bases and J gave up 7 bases, with 11 bases separating them. This CDR3 reads CASSLGPLIQPQHF. The CDR3 DNA reads TGTGCCAGCAGCTTGGGCCCCCTCATACAGCCCCAGCATTTT.

This clonotype was observed a few times. The chain carries TRBV9 and TRBJ2-6, with TRBD1 matching 9 bases. There are 18 residues in the CDR3. Germline values: CDR1 SGDLS, CDR2 YYNGEE. J gave up 0 bases and V 2 bases, and 6 bases lay outside the gene matches. The CDR3 spells CASSVGQGQGSGANVLTF. Written as DNA, the CDR3 is TGTGCCAGCAGCGTGGGACAGGGACAGGGCTCTGGGGCCAACGTCCTGACTTTC.

This clonotype came up many times. This chain links TRBV10-3 with TRBJ1-1, with TRBD1 identical over 12 bases. CDR3 length equals 12 residues. The ends lost 11 bases at V and 10 bases at J; junction bases unmatched: 8. CDR1 is ENHRY and CDR2 is SYGVKD in the germline V gene. DNA of the CDR3: TGTGCCGCAGGGACAGGGGGCGAAGGAGCTTTCTTT. It is translated as CAAGTGGEGAFF.

In its sample, this clonotype was seen a few times. The V call is TRBV10-3, the J call TRBJ2-5; unclear D gene. Trimming shortened V by 0 bases and J by 1 base, and 21 bases separated the two germline ends. This CDR3 is built from 19 residues. CDR1 is ENHRY and CDR2 is SYGVKD in the germline V gene. CDR3 residues: CAISESKGLQTYSQETQYF. The CDR3 region has the DNA TGTGCCATCAGTGAGTCGAAAGGGTTACAGACCTACTCCCAAGAGACCCAGTACTTC.

This rearrangement joins TRBV24-1 to TRBJ2-3; possibly TRBD1 for D (6 bases). Germline V gene data show CDR1 as KGHDR and CDR2 as SFDVKD. V lost 9 bases, J lost 1 base, and 13 bases lay in between. The CDR3 contains 14 residues. In nucleotides, the CDR3 is TGTGCCACCTCAAGACCAGGGGGCACAGATACGCAGTATTTT. Encoded protein: CATSRPGGTDTQYF.

The rearrangement links TRBV20-1 to TRBJ2-7; 9 bases line up with TRBD1. The CDR3 totals 13 residues. Germline CDR1 and CDR2: DFQATT and SNEGSKA (reference sequence). V dropped 6 bases and J dropped 4; count of bases not matched to a gene: 7. The CDR3 sequence is CSAIGQGLYEQYF. CDR3 bases: TGCAGTGCGATCGGACAGGGGTTATACGAGCAGTACTTC.

Only a few counts were recorded for this clonotype. The V and J genes are TRBV6-2 or TRBV6-3 and TRBJ2-5; TRBD1 matches 7 bases. The germline CDR1 and CDR2 sequences are MNHEY and SVGEGT. V lost 6 bases, J lost 5 bases, and 12 bases stayed unmatched. The CDR3 consists of 15 residues. The CDR3 sequence: CASSPLETGRETQYF. The CDR3 DNA reads as TGTGCCAGCAGCCCTCTGGAGACAGGGCGGGAGACCCAGTACTTC.

This clonotype has ten or more counts. V usage is TRBV18 and J usage is TRBJ2-3; TRBD1 might be the D (6 bases). Per germline, CDR1 KGHSH and CDR2 LQKENI. V lost 0 bases, J lost 4 bases, and 14 bases lay in between. The CDR3 consists of 16 residues. CDR3 nucleotide sequence: TGTGCCAGCTCACCACCGTCAGCAGGGGCACCAGATACGCAGTATTTT. The encoded protein is CASSPPSAGAPDTQYF.

This clonotype has more than one count but fewer than ten. The rearrangement joins TRBV5-4 to TRBJ2-5; the D is unclear. V lost 0 bases to trimming and J lost 1 base, with 7 bases between them. CDR3 length: 14 amino acids. Germline CDR1 is SGHNT and CDR2 is YYREEE (reference sequence). This CDR3 reads CASSLVTVQETQYF. The CDR3 nucleotides are TGTGCCAGCAGCTTGGTAACAGTCCAAGAGACCCAGTACTTC. The variable domain in full, completed from reference TRBV5-4 and TRBJ2-5, reads ETGVTQSPTHLIKTRGQQVTLRCSSQSGHNTVSWYQQALGQGPQFIFQYYREEENGRGNFPPRFSGLQFPNYSSELNVNALELDDSALYLCASSLVTVQETQYFGPGTRLLVL.

This clonotype was found many times. The rearrangement links TRBV29-1 to TRBJ2-3; a possible D gene is TRBD2 (5 bases). Deletions cut 1 base from V and 0 bases from J, with 11 bases between. The CDR3 length is 15 residues. Germline V gives CDR1 SQVTM, CDR2 ANQGSEA. In nucleotides, the CDR3 is TGCAGCGTTGAAGGGACTCCTACTAGCACAGATACGCAGTATTTT. Translating it yields CSVEGTPTSTDTQYF.

The chain carries TRBV11-2 and TRBJ1-2; TRBD1 might be the D (5 bases). The CDR3 contains 15 residues. V lost 1 base to trimming and J lost 0 bases, with 9 bases between them. Germline loops: CDR1 SGHAT, CDR2 FQNNGV. The CDR3 DNA follows: TGTGCCAGCAGCTTAGTTCGACAGACTAACTATGGCTACACCTTC. Translating it yields CASSLVRQTNYGYTF.

The J gene is TRBJ2-2, the V gene TRBV12-3 or TRBV12-4; maybe TRBD2 (5 bases). V was pared by 5 bases and J by 5 bases, with 12 bases between. CDR3 size: 14 residues. The chain's CDR3 is CASSHLGETGELFF. As DNA, the CDR3 is TGTGCCAGCAGTCACCTCGGGGAGACCGGGGAGCTGTTTTTT.

Many counts were recorded for this clonotype. V usage is TRBV20-1 and J usage is TRBJ2-7; 14 positions agree with TRBD2. V shed 6 bases and J 4 bases; nucleotides not matched to a gene: 8. CDR3 length: 15 residues. Germline V CDR1 and CDR2: DFQATT, SNEGSKA (reference sequence). The CDR3 sequence: CSATTTSGGAYEQYF. The CDR3 DNA reads as TGCAGTGCCACTACGACTAGCGGGGGGGCTTACGAGCAGTACTTC.

This clonotype was counted only a few times. The genes are TRBV5-6 and TRBJ1-1, with no clear D. This CDR3 has 14 amino acids. Looked up from germline, CDR1 is SGHDT and CDR2 is YYEEEE. The V and J ends lost 1 base and 3 bases respectively, with 10 bases between them. This CDR3 reads CASSLRRSDTEAFF. Here the CDR3 DNA reads TGTGCCAGCAGCTTGCGTCGATCGGACACTGAAGCTTTCTTT. Filled out from reference TRBV5-6 and TRBJ1-1, the complete variable domain reads DAGVTQSPTHLIKTRGQQVTLRCSPKSGHDTVSWYQQALGQGPQFIFQYYEEEERQRGNFPDRFSGHQFPNYSSELNVNALLLGDSALYLCASSLRRSDTEAFFGQGTRLTVV.

This clonotype appeared many times. This rearrangement joins TRBV12-3 or TRBV12-4 to TRBJ1-1; 7 nucleotides match TRBD1. With V trimmed by 5 bases and J by 8 bases, 5 bases remained unmatched. The length of the CDR3 is 12 residues. CDR3 DNA: TGTGCCAGCAGTCCCGGGACAGTCGAAGCTTTCTTT. As protein: CASSPGTVEAFF.

This clonotype has just a few counts. The chain is built from TRBV7-6 and TRBJ1-1; D possibly corresponds to TRBD1 (5 bases). The V gene lost 5 bases and the J gene lost 9 bases, with 13 bases spanning the gap. This CDR3 has 12 amino acids. In germline, CDR1 is SGHVS, CDR2 FNYEAQ. This CDR3 reads CASSSNTGQAFF. In nucleotides, the CDR3 is TGTGCCAGCAGCAGTAACACGGGGCAAGCTTTCTTT.